Following are 2 T cell receptor beta chains from one sample sequenced in a study of immune evolution from preneoplasia to lung adenocarcinoma. TCRdb's table, derived via immunoSEQ multiplex PCR, lists solely in-frame clones and lacks some. Counted here are about 6,300 clones, 76% occurring once; the ten biggest clones make up 12%. Sequenced input: FFPE minimally invasive lung adenocarcinoma tissue. The receptors come from a person aged 65 to 79 with lung adenocarcinoma.

This clone was counted only a few times. The chain has TRBV29-1 and TRBJ2-3; possibly TRBD2 for D (6 bases). The V gene lost 4 bases and the J gene lost 3 bases, with 11 bases spanning the gap. The CDR3 is 13 amino acids. The germline V gene has CDR1 SQVTM and CDR2 ANQGSEA. CDR3 in DNA: TGCAGCGTTGGGTTAGGAGGGACAGATACGCAGTATTTT. Amino acids: CSVGLGGTDTQYF.

V usage is TRBV6-5 and J usage is TRBJ1-4; D unresolved. The CDR3 is 12 amino acids. V lost 2 bases, J lost 8 bases, and 6 bases lay in between. CDR1 and CDR2 from the germline V gene are MNHEY and SVGAGI. The CDR3 nucleotides are TGTGCCAGCAGTTACAACCGAGAAAAACTGTTTTTT. It specifies CASSYNREKLFF.